This paragraph reports one TCR beta chain. The antigen this receptor binds is unknown. Base qualities were left out, and no much larger clone turns up one base away. Library prep was done by RT-PCR. TCRdb records NextSeq 550 as the sequencer. TCRdb reanalyzed the raw reads on its own, using fastp at Q25 for trimming and MiXCR for clone calling, and kept in-frame beta chains. All rows with the same CDR3 protein become a single entry with the most common DNA and genes. This sample is represented by about a million distinct CDR3 sequences; approximately 19% of them were singletons. The ten largest clones add up to around 5.5% of the sample. The data stem from a study of patients and donors after allogeneic stem cell transplantation (dated by TCRdb to the early 2020s). The sequence came from a human donor who was either an allogeneic HSCT recipient or a stem cell or donor lymphocyte infusion donor (not recorded which). It is not recorded whose cells these are; they may come from a transplant donor. The sequenced sample was blood, either unsorted or a sorted T cell fraction (not recorded which).

The CDR3 corresponds to CATGTAAGGYTF. Read as DNA, the sequence is TGTGCCACAGGGACCGCGGCGGGTGGCTACACCTTC. This receptor chain uses TRBV12-3 or TRBV12-4 and TRBJ1-2; a weak D assignment points to TRBD1 (5 bases agree). The CDR3 runs 12 amino acids, cysteine and phenylalanine included. Just the 36-base CDR3 DNA is kept, in frame starting at base 1. Cut back by 10 bases and 7 bases, the V and J ends lie 16 bases apart.